This entry describes one T cell receptor (beta chain). TCRdb reprocessed the 5' RACE reads and keeps a single row for each CDR3 protein, giving no DNA. The table lists about 200,000 distinct CDR3 sequences, with roughly 7.1% in the top ten. These data come from a study of monozygotic twins with inflammatory bowel disease. The CDR3 is made up of 14 amino acids. Germline V gene lookup returns CDR1 SGDLS and CDR2 YYNGEE. This TCR was sampled from a human donor with ulcerative colitis or Crohn's disease, or a healthy co-twin of an affected twin (not recorded which). V is TRBV9 and J is TRBJ2-7; lacking DNA, the TRBD2 call made by TCRdb goes unchecked. Input material: blood. CDR3 protein: CASSGPGLFYEQYF.